The TCR beta chain described here comes from a study of STAT3 mutations in large granular lymphocyte leukemia. The wider study: Roughly half of the longitudinally sequenced T-LGLL patients carried detectable canonical activating STAT3 mutations. Regarding the study as a whole: After therapy, 6 of 18 patients switched clonotypes, all new clones STAT3 wild type. Every T-cell large granular lymphocyte leukemia patient had at least one immunodominant TCR beta clonotype.

Germline V gene data show CDR1 as LNHNV and CDR2 as YYDKDF (reference sequence). This CDR3 has 15 amino acids. Trimming stripped 0 bases from V and 8 bases from J, with 16 bases between. For this clone: Its antigen is currently unknown.

TCRbeta libraries averaged about 40,773 productive templates per sample. TCRdb's copy holds only in-frame clones and misses some; the assay was immunoSEQ multiplex PCR. Counted here are about 40,000 clones, nearly 90% occurring once; the ten biggest clones make up about 0.46%. J is TRBJ1-2 and V is TRBV15; maybe TRBD1 (5 bases). Sequenced: PBMCs. The receptor was derived from a human donor with T large granular lymphocyte leukemia. Some clones in this sample may be carry-over from other donors' samples. DNA for the CDR3: TGTGCCACCAGCAGAGATAGCGCTGCAGGGATCGGCTACACCTTC. Encoded protein: CATSRDSAAGIGYTF.